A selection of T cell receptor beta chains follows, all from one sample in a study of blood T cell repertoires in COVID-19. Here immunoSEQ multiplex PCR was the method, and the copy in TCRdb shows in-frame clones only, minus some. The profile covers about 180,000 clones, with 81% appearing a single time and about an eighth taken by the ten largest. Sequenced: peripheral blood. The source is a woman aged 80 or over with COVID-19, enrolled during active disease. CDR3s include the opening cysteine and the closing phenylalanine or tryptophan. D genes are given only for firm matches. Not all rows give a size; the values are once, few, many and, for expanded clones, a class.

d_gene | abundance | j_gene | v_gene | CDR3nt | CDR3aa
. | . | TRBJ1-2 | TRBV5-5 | TGTGCCAGCAGCTTGGGAGGAGGCGGCTATACCTTC | CASSLGGGGYTF
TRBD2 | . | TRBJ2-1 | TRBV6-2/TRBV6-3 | TGTGCCAGCAGCCGGGGACTAGCGGGGGTCAATGAGCAGTTCTTC | CASSRGLAGVNEQFF
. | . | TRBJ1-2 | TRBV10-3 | TGTGCCATCAGTGATGCGATCCAGGGTGGCTACACCTTC | CAISDAIQGGYTF
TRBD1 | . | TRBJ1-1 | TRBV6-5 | TGTGCCAGCAGTTTAAAGGGACAGGGGAGATCTGAAGCTTTCTTT | CASSLKGQGRSEAFF
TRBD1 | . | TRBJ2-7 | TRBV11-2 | TGTGCCAGCAGCTTAAGGTGGACAGGTGTGAACGAGCAGTACTTC | CASSLRWTGVNEQYF
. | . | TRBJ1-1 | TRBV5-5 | TGTGCCAGCAGCCTGCTAGTGAACACTGAAGCTTTCTTT | CASSLLVNTEAFF
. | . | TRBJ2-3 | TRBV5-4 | TGTGCCAGCATCAAAGGCGGGCAGCTCCCAGATACGCAGTATTTT | CASIKGGQLPDTQYF
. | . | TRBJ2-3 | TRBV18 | TGTGCCAGCTCACCGCCGGTTACAGGGACAGATACGCAGTATTTT | CASSPPVTGTDTQYF
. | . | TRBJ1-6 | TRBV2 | TGTGCCAGCAGTGAAGCGCGGGCAGGGGTTGATAATTCACCCCTCCACTTT | CASSEARAGVDNSPLHF
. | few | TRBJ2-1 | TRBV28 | TGTGCCAGCAGTTTCCCCCGGGACTTATACAATGAGCAGTTCTTC | CASSFPRDLYNEQFF
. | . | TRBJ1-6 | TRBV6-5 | TGTGCCAGCAGTTACTCTCCCAGCTATAATTCACCCCTCCACTTT | CASSYSPSYNSPLHF
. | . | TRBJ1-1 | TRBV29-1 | TGCAGCGTTTGGGGAGGAACTGAAGCTTTCTTT | CSVWGGTEAFF
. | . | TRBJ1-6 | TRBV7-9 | TGTGCCAGCAGCTTGAGAGGGGGTAATTCACCCCTCCACTTT | CASSLRGGNSPLHF
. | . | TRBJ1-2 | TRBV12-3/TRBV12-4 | TGTGCCAGCAGGGGCAGGGCCAACTATGGCTACACCTTC | CASRGRANYGYTF
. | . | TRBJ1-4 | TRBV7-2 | TGTGCCAGCAGTGAGAACGCAGGGGCGCGGGAAAAACTGTTTTTT | CASSENAGAREKLFF
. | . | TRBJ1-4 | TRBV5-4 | TGTGCCAGCAGCTCTTTAAGCGAAGAAAAACTGTTTTTT | CASSSLSEEKLFF
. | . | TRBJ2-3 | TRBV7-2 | TGTGCCAGCAGCCGTGACAGGCGCACAGATACGCAGTATTTT | CASSRDRRTDTQYF
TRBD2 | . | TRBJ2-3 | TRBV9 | TGTGCCAGCAGCGCTACTAGCGGGAGCCCAGATACGCAGTATTTT | CASSATSGSPDTQYF
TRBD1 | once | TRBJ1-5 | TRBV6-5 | TGTGCCAGCAGAAGACAGGGCCTAAATCAGCCCCAGCATTTT | CASRRQGLNQPQHF
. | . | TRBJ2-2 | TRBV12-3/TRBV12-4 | TGTGCCAACCGAGGCACCGGGGAGCTGTTTTTT | CANRGTGELFF
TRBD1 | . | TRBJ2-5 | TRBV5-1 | TGCGCCAGCAGCTCAACCCCACAGGGGGATGGAGAGACCCAGTACTTC | CASSSTPQGDGETQYF
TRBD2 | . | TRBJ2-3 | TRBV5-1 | TGCGCCAGCAGCTTGACTGCGGCGGGAGGCACAGATACGCAGTATTTT | CASSLTAAGGTDTQYF
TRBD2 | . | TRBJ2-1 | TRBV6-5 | TGTGCCAGCAGGCTGACTAGCGGATCCTACAATGAGCAGTTCTTC | CASRLTSGSYNEQFF
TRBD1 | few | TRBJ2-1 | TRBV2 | TGTGCCAGCAGCCGGGACAGGGGGCTCAATGAGCAGTTCTTC | CASSRDRGLNEQFF
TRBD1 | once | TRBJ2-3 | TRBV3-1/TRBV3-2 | TGTGCCAGCAGCCCCAATAGACAGGGAAACACAGATACGCAGTATTTT | CASSPNRQGNTDTQYF
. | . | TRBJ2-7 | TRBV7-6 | TGTGCCAGCAGCTTAGAAACAGACTCCTACGAGCAGTACTTC | CASSLETDSYEQYF
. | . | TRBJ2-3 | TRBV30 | TGTGCCTGGAGTGTATTGGCGGGGGCCACAGATACGCAGTATTTT | CAWSVLAGATDTQYF
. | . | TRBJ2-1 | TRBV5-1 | TGCGCCAGCAGCTTCTCCAGGGTATCCCACAATGAGCAGTTCTTC | CASSFSRVSHNEQFF
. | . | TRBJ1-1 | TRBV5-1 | TGCGCCAGCAGCTTCAGGGTCCCCTTTATGAGGACTGAAGCTTTCTTT | CASSFRVPFMRTEAFF
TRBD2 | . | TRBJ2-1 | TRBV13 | TGTGCCAGCAGCTTAGCGGGGGGGGAGCAGTTCTTC | CASSLAGGEQFF
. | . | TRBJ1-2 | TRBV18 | TGTGCCAGCTCACCGGGACATCCGGAGGTTTATGGCTACACCTTC | CASSPGHPEVYGYTF
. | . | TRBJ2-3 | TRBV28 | TGTGCCAGCAGTCCTTCTATTACAGGGTCAGATACGCAGTATTTT | CASSPSITGSDTQYF
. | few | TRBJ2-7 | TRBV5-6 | TGTGCCAGCAGCTTGGGAGCAGGTGGCAACGAGCAGTACTTC | CASSLGAGGNEQYF
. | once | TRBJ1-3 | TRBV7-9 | TGTGCCAGCAGCTTATTGGCGGTCTCTGGAAACACCATATATTTT | CASSLLAVSGNTIYF
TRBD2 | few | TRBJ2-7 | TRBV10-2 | TGCGCCAGCAGTGATAAAGCGGGGGGGCGTTACGAGCAGTACTTC | CASSDKAGGRYEQYF
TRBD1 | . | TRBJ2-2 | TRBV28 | TGTGCCAGCATTAGACAGGGTTCGACCGGGGAGCTGTTTTTT | CASIRQGSTGELFF